This T cell receptor (beta chain) was identified during a study of T cells in Graves' hyperthyroidism and ophthalmopathy. V was pared by 3 bases and J by 3 bases, with 9 bases between. This CDR3 is 13 amino acids long. Germline lookup yields CDR1 GTSNPN and CDR2 SVGIG (reference sequence). RNA transcripts provided the source from which TCR beta CDR3 regions were amplified. The study used the HTBI primer set for a first-round RT-PCR of the TCR CDR3. TCRdb re-called the multiplex PCR reads with MiXCR, one entry per CDR3 protein. In the table there are hundreds of thousands of distinct CDR3 sequences, about 15% of which are singletons. This clonotype was observed a handful of times.

This sequence originates from a woman aged 40-49 years with Graves' hyperthyroidism. V is TRBV30 and J is TRBJ1-5; D gene uncertain. The specimen was blood. CDR3 nucleotide sequence: TGTGCCTGGAGGCCCGGTACCAATCAGCCCCAGCATTTT. Its protein is CAWRPGTNQPQHF.